This TCR beta chain was documented in a study of T-cell memory formation after mild COVID-19. From the 5' RACE reads, TCRdb called clonotypes with MiXCR, one entry per CDR3 protein. Of 300,000 to 400,000 distinct CDR3 sequences listed, under 30% are singletons. V lost 1 base to trimming and J lost 0 bases, with 4 bases between them. The germline CDR1 and CDR2 sequences are SGHTA and FQGNSA. CDR3 length: 15 amino acids. This TCR derives from an adult woman who had mild COVID-19 (a few samples of this study predate the infection). Cell type and time point are not known. Sequencing was carried out using PBMCs or a T cell subset sorted from them (not recorded which). The gene calls are TRBV7-2 and TRBJ2-6, with D unresolved. CDR3 nucleotides: TGTGCCAGCAGCTTAGAAACCTCTGGGGCCAACGTCCTGACTTTC. Residues: CASSLETSGANVLTF.